These T cell receptor beta chains were read from a single sample in a study of T cells in Graves' hyperthyroidism and ophthalmopathy. TCRdb re-called the multiplex PCR reads through MiXCR, storing one row per CDR3 protein. The data show around 660,000 distinct CDR3 sequences, 45% seen once. Sequencing used peripheral blood or thyroid tissue (not recorded which). The receptor source for this set is an adult man with Graves' disease, either hyperthyroidism or ophthalmopathy (not recorded which). Each CDR3 is given with its conserved first and last residue. The D gene is left open where the match is weak. Expanded clones are given a class, and other clones once, few, many or no size at all.

>TRBV6-1|NA|NA|TRBJ2-2
CASSPRGGAMSTGELFF
TGTGCCAGCAGCCCTAGAGGTGGGGCGATGAGCACCGGGGAGCTGTTTTTT
>TRBV5-1|many|NA|TRBJ1-1
CASSPQGTNTEAFF
TGCGCCAGCAGCCCCCAGGGGACGAACACTGAAGCTTTCTTT
>TRBV5-8|few|NA|TRBJ1-5
CASSQDLNSNQPQHF
TGTGCCAGCAGCCAGGACTTAAATAGCAATCAGCCCCAGCATTTT
>TRBV10-3|NA|TRBD1|TRBJ1-3
CAISEMGQGANTIYF
TGTGCCATCAGCGAGATGGGACAGGGCGCAAACACCATATATTTT
>TRBV3-1|NA|NA|TRBJ2-2
CASRIGPDVNTGELFF
TGTGCCAGCAGGATCGGACCTGACGTGAACACCGGGGAGCTGTTTTTT
>TRBV15|once|NA|TRBJ1-4
CATSRLGGGEKLFF
TGTGCCACCAGCAGATTGGGGGGTGGGGAAAAACTGTTTTTT
>TRBV7-2|NA|NA|TRBJ1-2
CAGSSRTYGYTF
TGTGCCGGCAGCTCTCGGACTTATGGCTACACCTTC
>TRBV19|few|NA|TRBJ1-1
CASSMMQGEAFF
TGTGCCAGTAGTATGATGCAGGGTGAAGCTTTCTTT
>TRBV10-1|NA|TRBD2|TRBJ2-7
CASSDTSGSNEQYF
TGCGCCAGCAGTGATACTAGCGGGAGTAACGAGCAGTACTTC
>TRBV7-9|NA|TRBD2|TRBJ2-5
CASSVGSGSRRETQYF
TGTGCCAGCAGTGTTGGTAGCGGGAGTCGGCGGGAGACCCAGTACTTC
>TRBV7-9|few|TRBD2|TRBJ2-2
CASSTLAGDHTGELCF
TGTGCCAGCAGCACTCTAGCGGGAGACCACACCGGGGAGCTGTGTTTT
>TRBV7-6|NA|NA|TRBJ2-1
CASRGDGGGNEQFF
TGTGCCAGCAGAGGGGACGGAGGAGGCAATGAGCAGTTCTTC
>TRBV10-3|NA|TRBD2|TRBJ2-5
CAISEGGGLETQYF
TGTGCCATCAGTGAGGGCGGGGGGCTGGAGACCCAGTACTTC
>TRBV12-3/TRBV12-4|NA|NA|TRBJ1-6
CASSFIGPGNSPLHF
TGTGCCAGCAGTTTTATAGGCCCAGGGAATTCACCCCTCCACTTT
>TRBV7-9|NA|NA|TRBJ1-1
CASSGYNEAFF
TGTGCCAGCAGCGGATACAATGAAGCTTTCTTT
>TRBV7-8|few|NA|TRBJ2-5
CASSLYGRVQETQYF
TGTGCCAGCAGCTTATACGGGCGGGTTCAAGAGACCCAGTACTTC
>TRBV20-1|once|TRBD1|TRBJ2-5
CSASRAGGVETQYF
TGCAGTGCTAGTAGGGCAGGGGGTGTAGAGACCCAGTACTTC
>TRBV24-1|NA|NA|TRBJ1-1
CATSPGTLGNTEAFF
TGTGCCACCAGCCCGGGGACTTTAGGGAACACTGAAGCTTTCTTT
>TRBV15|NA|NA|TRBJ1-2
CATSRDWAGLDYGYTF
TGTGCCACCAGCAGAGATTGGGCAGGGCTAGACTATGGCTACACCTTC
>TRBV19|NA|TRBD1|TRBJ1-2
CASNNRGLDYGYTF
TGTGCCAGCAATAACAGGGGGCTCGACTATGGCTACACCTTC
>TRBV9|many|NA|TRBJ1-2
CASSGHVPNYGYTF
TGTGCCAGCAGCGGACATGTCCCCAACTATGGCTACACCTTC
>TRBV2|NA|NA|TRBJ1-2
CASRDGVGNTF
TGTGCCAGCAGAGATGGGGTCGGAAACACCTTC
>TRBV5-1|NA|NA|TRBJ1-2
CASSLEGTPLRGYGYTF
TGCGCCAGCAGCTTGGAAGGGACCCCTCTACGAGGCTATGGCTACACCTTC
>TRBV7-6|many|NA|TRBJ2-5
CASSLVSGQGTQETQYF
TGTGCCAGCAGCTTAGTTAGCGGTCAGGGTACACAAGAGACCCAGTACTTC
>TRBV20-1|many|NA|TRBJ2-7
CSASRDGYEQYF
TGCAGTGCTTCTCGGGACGGCTACGAGCAGTACTTC
>TRBV15|NA|NA|TRBJ1-6
CATSRERGGRTPLHF
TGTGCCACCAGCAGAGAGCGGGGGGGTCGTACACCCCTCCACTTT
>TRBV9|NA|NA|TRBJ1-3
CASSEGEGPSSGNTIYF
TGTGCCAGCAGCGAGGGGGAGGGCCCAAGCTCTGGAAACACCATATATTTT
>TRBV10-3|NA|NA|TRBJ1-1
CAIRGDLNTEAFF
TGTGCCATCAGAGGGGACTTGAACACTGAAGCTTTCTTT
>TRBV7-9|NA|NA|TRBJ2-7
CASSQAGPPGKQYF
TGTGCCAGCAGCCAGGCCGGACCCCCTGGAAAGCAGTACTTC
>TRBV6-6|NA|TRBD1|TRBJ1-2
CASSRSGGQGFNGYTF
TGTGCCAGCAGCCGATCGGGGGGACAGGGCTTCAATGGCTACACCTTC
>TRBV7-2|NA|NA|TRBJ2-7
CASSSARSYEQYF
TGTGCCAGCAGCTCCGCTAGGTCCTACGAGCAGTACTTC
>TRBV5-6|NA|NA|TRBJ1-2
CASSSGLKNYGYTF
TGTGCCAGCAGCTCGGGACTGAAGAACTATGGCTACACCTTC
>TRBV20-1|few|NA|TRBJ2-2
CSATHVEEGGELFF
TGCAGTGCTACCCACGTTGAGGAGGGCGGGGAGCTGTTTTTT
>TRBV5-1|NA|NA|TRBJ1-6
CASSPRPESSYTSPLHF
TGCGCCAGCAGCCCACGTCCGGAGAGCTCCTATACTTCACCCCTCCACTTT
>TRBV7-9|many|NA|TRBJ2-7
CASSSRAAEYEQYF
TGTGCCAGCAGCTCGAGGGCAGCGGAGTACGAGCAGTACTTC
>TRBV14|few|NA|TRBJ1-3
CASSQDRISGNTIYF
TGTGCCAGCAGCCAAGACAGAATCTCTGGAAACACCATATATTTT
>TRBV19|few|NA|TRBJ1-1
CASSSGALSLNTEAFF
TGTGCCAGCAGCTCGGGGGCGCTTTCATTGAACACTGAAGCTTTCTTT
>TRBV9|many|NA|TRBJ2-7
CASSAGDNHEQYF
TGTGCCAGCAGCGCCGGGGACAACCACGAGCAGTACTTC
>TRBV2|many|NA|TRBJ1-2
CASSEGWEFYGYTF
TGTGCCAGCAGTGAAGGATGGGAGTTCTATGGCTACACCTTC
>TRBV10-3|NA|NA|TRBJ2-5
CAISPTGRQETQYF
TGTGCCATCAGCCCTACAGGGCGCCAAGAGACCCAGTACTTC
>TRBV11-2|NA|NA|TRBJ1-5
CASSLLRAGVSNQPQHF
TGTGCCAGCAGCTTACTCAGGGCAGGGGTTAGCAATCAGCCCCAGCATTTT
>TRBV20-1|NA|TRBD1|TRBJ1-3
CSASPTGDSGNTIYF
TGCAGTGCTAGCCCGACAGGGGACTCTGGAAACACCATATATTTT
>TRBV7-2|few|TRBD1|TRBJ1-1
CASSRRMTGIGTEAFF
TGTGCCAGCAGCCGCAGAATGACAGGGATAGGCACTGAAGCTTTCTTT
>TRBV2|many|TRBD1|TRBJ1-5
CASRRGQTVRANQPQHF
TGTGCCAGCAGACGGGGACAGACAGTAAGGGCGAATCAGCCCCAGCATTTT
>TRBV5-1|few|NA|TRBJ2-2
CASSLRGESTGELFF
TGCGCCAGCAGCTTGCGAGGAGAGAGCACCGGGGAGCTGTTTTTT
>TRBV6-5|NA|NA|TRBJ2-7
CASSYSGRGEGEQYF
TGTGCCAGCAGTTACTCGGGCCGTGGAGAGGGCGAGCAGTACTTC
>TRBV5-1|few|TRBD1|TRBJ1-5
CASSLRPAGGGNQPQHF
TGCGCCAGCAGCTTGCGCCCAGCAGGGGGGGGCAATCAGCCCCAGCATTTT
>TRBV29-1|NA|NA|TRBJ1-4
CSVGGGVEEKLFF
TGCAGCGTTGGAGGGGGGGTGGAAGAAAAACTGTTTTTT
>TRBV7-8|NA|TRBD1|TRBJ1-1
CASSPSDGQGHTEAFF
TGTGCCAGCAGCCCCTCCGATGGACAGGGCCACACTGAAGCTTTCTTT
>TRBV6-5|many|TRBD1|TRBJ2-7
CASTDRAYEQYF
TGTGCCAGCACTGACAGGGCTTACGAGCAGTACTTC
>TRBV7-8|NA|TRBD1|TRBJ2-5
CASSLDRGGQPQYF
TGTGCCAGCAGCCTGGACAGGGGTGGTCAGCCCCAGTACTTC
>TRBV5-4|few|NA|TRBJ1-2
CASNRAGGDYYGYTF
TGTGCCAGCAATCGGGCGGGGGGTGACTACTATGGCTACACCTTC
>TRBV25-1|NA|TRBD2|TRBJ2-7
CASSASQATSGSYEQYF
TGTGCCAGCAGTGCTAGTCAAGCGACTAGCGGATCCTACGAGCAGTACTTC
>TRBV10-2|many|NA|TRBJ1-4
CATGPTGEKLFF
TGCGCCACGGGACCGACGGGTGAAAAACTGTTTTTT
>TRBV7-2|NA|TRBD2|TRBJ2-2
CASNPLTSGANTGELFF
TGTGCCAGCAACCCCTTGACTAGCGGTGCGAACACCGGGGAGCTGTTTTTT
>TRBV24-1|few|NA|TRBJ1-3
CATSNPGPSGNTIYF
TGTGCCACCAGTAATCCAGGGCCCTCTGGAAACACCATATATTTT